This entry lists 15 T cell receptor beta chains sequenced from one sample in a study of blood T cell repertoires in COVID-19. Sequencing used immunoSEQ multiplex PCR; TCRdb keeps in-frame clones, though not all of them. The repertoire consists of around 50,000 clones, with roughly 83% occurring once and the leading ten covering over 4.5%. Sequencing was carried out using peripheral blood. These receptors were collected from a human donor in a cohort sampled during active COVID-19.

This clone is medium-sized by share. This chain connects TRBV5-1 to TRBJ2-1; possibly TRBD2 for D (6 bases). V was trimmed by 4 bases and J by 9 bases, leaving 14 bases between them. The germline V gene has CDR1 SGHRS and CDR2 YFSETQ. The CDR3 runs to 13 residues. CDR3 residues: CASSPTSGPEQFF. For the CDR3, the DNA is TGCGCCAGCAGCCCGACTAGTGGTCCTGAGCAGTTCTTC.

The chain has TRBV5-4 and TRBJ1-2, with 8 bases fitting TRBD1. This CDR3 comprises 14 residues. The V gene's germline CDR1 is SGHNT and CDR2 YYREEE (reference sequence). V lost 4 bases and J lost 4; bases outside the gene matches: 6. The CDR3 here is CASSQIGTGYGYTF. The CDR3 DNA reads as TGTGCCAGCAGCCAAATAGGGACAGGCTATGGCTACACCTTC.

This clone was found a few times. The gene calls are TRBV4-1 and TRBJ1-2; no clear D gene. The CDR3 has 18 residues. The ends were cut back, 1 base at V and 0 bases at J, with 18 bases in the middle. Germline V CDR1 and CDR2: MGHRA, YSYEKL. This CDR3 is CASSQVLEFTPTNYGYTF. As DNA, the CDR3 is TGCGCCAGCAGCCAAGTCCTCGAATTCACTCCAACTAACTATGGCTACACCTTC.

The CDR3 protein is CAWSGLAGAGKTQYF. The CDR3 bases are TGTGCCTGGAGTGGACTAGCGGGGGCGGGGAAGACCCAGTACTTC. This rearrangement joins TRBV30 to TRBJ2-5; TRBD2 matches at 12 bases. Germline V lookup: CDR1 GTSNPN, CDR2 SVGIG (reference sequence). The CDR3 spans 15 residues. The J segment lost 6 bases and the V segment lost 1 base, leaving 6 bases of the junction unmatched.

This clone was picked up one time. The chain uses TRBV3-1 (or the pseudogene TRBV3-2) and TRBJ2-3, with 12 positions matching TRBD2. J gave up 5 bases and V 4 bases, and 7 bases lay outside the gene matches. The CDR3 runs 16 residues. Per the germline V gene, CDR1 is LGHDT and CDR2 is YNNKEL (reference sequence). The CDR3, as DNA: TGTGCCAGCAGCCGCTCTAGCGGGGGGGCCGTAGATACGCAGTATTTT. It encodes CASSRSSGGAVDTQYF.

The rearrangement joins TRBV12-2 to TRBJ1-1; the table names TRBD1, a call not compared with the DNA. TRBV12-2 corresponds to a pseudogene. The CDR3 is made up of 20 amino acids. The CDR3 region has the DNA TGTGCAAGTCGCTTTTCAAGCCTCCGGGACAACTCATCTCTAAACACTGAAGCTTTCTTT. Amino acids: CASRFSSLRDNSSLNTEAFF.

The chain combines TRBV19 with TRBJ1-1, with D unclear. The length of the CDR3 is 15 residues. V was clipped by 3 bases and J by 0 bases, with 11 bases between them. Germline CDR1 and CDR2: LNHDA and SQIVND (reference sequence). CDR3 sequence: CASSIELIMNTEAFF. For the CDR3, the DNA is TGTGCCAGTAGTATTGAACTAATAATGAACACTGAAGCTTTCTTT.

The chain uses TRBV6-2 or TRBV6-3 and TRBJ1-5, with 9 bases identical to TRBD1. J lost 6 bases, V lost 1 base, and 4 bases had no gene match. The CDR3 loop spans 15 amino acids. Germline CDR1 is MNHEY and CDR2 is SVGEGT. CDR3 sequence: CASSYWTGDSQPQHF. CDR3 DNA: TGTGCCAGCAGTTACTGGACAGGGGACTCTCAGCCCCAGCATTTT.

The chain carries TRBV27 and TRBJ2-3; D ambiguous. Per germline, CDR1 MNHEY and CDR2 SMNVEV (reference sequence). The CDR3 spans 12 residues. Trimming pared 3 bases from V and 8 bases from J, leaving 9 bases between. The CDR3 DNA reads TGTGCCAGCAGTTTTGCGGCCGGTACGCAGTATTTT. Protein: CASSFAAGTQYF.

V and J are TRBV13 and TRBJ1-2; no firm D call. The V gene's germline CDR1 is PRHDT and CDR2 FYEKMQ (reference sequence). Trimming shortened V by 5 bases and J by 2 bases, and 15 bases separated the two germline ends. The length of the CDR3 is 15 residues. CDR3 amino acids: CASSPQRRLNYGYTF. The CDR3 nucleotides are TGTGCCAGCAGCCCCCAGCGGAGATTAAACTATGGCTACACCTTC.

The chain has TRBV10-3 and TRBJ2-2; D is undetermined. Germline CDR1 ENHRY, CDR2 SYGVKD. CDR3 length: 13 residues. Trimming removed 1 base from V and 10 bases from J, with 10 bases in between. The CDR3 here is CAISEYEAEELFF. For the CDR3, the DNA is TGTGCCATCAGTGAGTATGAAGCTGAGGAGCTGTTTTTT.

The chain employs TRBV19 and TRBJ2-7; 8 positions match TRBD1. CDR3 length equals 15 residues. CDR1 is LNHDA, CDR2 SQIVND, per germline (reference sequence). Trimming cost V 3 bases and J 0 bases; bases outside gene matches: 4. The DNA for the CDR3 is TGTGCCAGTAGTATGAGGGACAGGAGCTCCTACGAGCAGTACTTC. Translation: CASSMRDRSSYEQYF.

The chain is built from TRBV5-4 and TRBJ2-3; 7 positions match TRBD2. The germline V gene encodes CDR1 SGHNT and CDR2 YYREEE (reference sequence). Trimming removed 0 bases from V and 6 bases from J; junction bases left unmatched: 7. CDR3 length: 15 amino acids. CDR3 in DNA: TGTGCCAGCAGCTTGGGGCGGGGGAGGGCGGATACGCAGTATTTT. Translated, it gives CASSLGRGRADTQYF.

This clone has only one observation. The chain couples TRBV30 to TRBJ1-1; maybe TRBD1 (6 bases). V lost 0 bases, J lost 5 bases, and 10 bases lay in between. This CDR3 is 13 amino acids long. Germline CDR1 reads GTSNPN; CDR2 reads SVGIG (reference sequence). CDR3 nucleotide sequence: TGTGCCTGGAGTGTATTAAGGGGGACTGAAGCTTTCTTT. Translated: CAWSVLRGTEAFF.

This sequence joins TRBV18 and TRBJ1-1, with D perhaps TRBD1 (6 bases). This CDR3 contains 14 residues. The V end lost 2 bases, the J end lost 8 bases, and 15 bases lay between the germline ends. Germline CDR1 KGHSH, CDR2 LQKENI. The CDR3 coding sequence is TGTGCCAGCTCACCATCGGCAGGGGAGGGAGAAGCTTTCTTT. Its protein product is CASSPSAGEGEAFF.